This T cell receptor (beta chain) derives from a study of T cell changes during pregnancy in multiple sclerosis. Libraries were prepared by immunoSEQ multiplex PCR; TCRdb keeps only in-frame clonotypes and omits some of them. Counted here are over 50,000 clones, 87% occurring once; the ten biggest clones make up under 5.5%. V dropped 7 bases and J dropped 3; count of bases not matched to a gene: 3. The CDR3 loop spans 13 amino acids. Germline V gene lookup returns CDR1 MNHNS and CDR2 SASEGT. This receptor was obtained from a human donor whose cells served as feeder cells for cultures in a pregnancy study. Sequencing was performed on peripheral blood from another person, used as feeder cells. The V gene is TRBV6-1, the J gene TRBJ2-7, with TRBD1 matching 10 bases. The CDR3 protein is CASIRTGGYEQYF. The DNA for the CDR3 is TGTGCCAGCATCAGGACAGGGGGCTACGAGCAGTACTTC.